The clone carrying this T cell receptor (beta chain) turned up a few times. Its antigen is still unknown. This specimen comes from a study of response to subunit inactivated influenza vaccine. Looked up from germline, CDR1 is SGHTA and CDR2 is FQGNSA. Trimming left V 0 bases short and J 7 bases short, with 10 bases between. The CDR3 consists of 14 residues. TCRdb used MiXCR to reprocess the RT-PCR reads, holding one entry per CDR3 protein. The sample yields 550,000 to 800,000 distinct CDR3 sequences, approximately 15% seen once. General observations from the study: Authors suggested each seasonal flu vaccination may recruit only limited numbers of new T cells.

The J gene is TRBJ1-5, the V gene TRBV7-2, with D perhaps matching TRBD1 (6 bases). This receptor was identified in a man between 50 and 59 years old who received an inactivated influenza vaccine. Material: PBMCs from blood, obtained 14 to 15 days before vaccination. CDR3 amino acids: CASSLAGGPQPQHF. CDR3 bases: TGTGCCAGCAGCTTAGCAGGGGGTCCCCAGCCCCAGCATTTT. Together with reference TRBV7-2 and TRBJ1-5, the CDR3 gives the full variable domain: GAGVSQSPSNKVTEKGKDVELRCDPISGHTALYWYRQSLGQGLEFLIYFQGNSAPDKSGLPSDRFSAERTGGSVSTLTIQRTQQEDSAVYLCASSLAGGPQPQHFGDGTRLSIL.